This T cell receptor beta chain is from a study of blood T cells in healthy people across ages. Looked up from germline, CDR1 is DFQATT and CDR2 is SNEGSKA (reference sequence). The CDR3 totals 14 residues. V was pared by 6 bases and J by 1 base, with 15 bases between. PCR was performed a second time for about 6 to 11 cycles using a sample-barcoded 5' primer and a J-beta primer mix. TCRdb recomputed calls from the 5' RACE reads with MiXCR, one row per CDR3 protein. Seen here are roughly 830,000 distinct CDR3 sequences, 60% to 80% observed once, and the top ten hold 25% to 30%. The receptor was isolated from a young man in good health. V usage is TRBV20-1 and J usage is TRBJ2-5; weak D call: TRBD1 (6 bases). The sequenced sample was blood. The CDR3, as DNA: TGCAGTGCCGAAGATGGGGGCACCCAAGAGACCCAGTACTTC. Its translation is CSAEDGGTQETQYF.